The 8 T cell receptor beta chains reported below all come from one sample, sequenced in a study of CD8+ T cells in alopecia areata. Sequencing templates came from extracted RNA that was reverse transcribed into cDNA. The data were produced by immunoSEQ multiplex PCR, yet TCRdb's version contains in-frame clones alone and is incomplete. The table has more than 95,000 clones, 65% to 90% seen once. Treatment noted: oral pan-JAK inhibitor, 5-10 mg twice daily. The sample in question was CD8+ T cells sorted from blood, obtained at roughly week 30, from a patient treated with tofacitinib. All receptors come from a human donor with alopecia areata.

The gene calls are TRBV5-1 and TRBJ2-1, with D uncertain. The CDR3 covers 15 residues. Trimming took off 0 bases at V and 5 bases at J, with 12 bases between the two ends. The germline gives CDR1 SGHRS, CDR2 YFSETQ. CDR3 sequence reads: CASSLAQSVHNEQFF. CDR3 DNA: TGCGCCAGCAGCTTGGCGCAGTCTGTACACAATGAGCAGTTCTTC. The variable domain in full, completed from reference TRBV5-1 and TRBJ2-1, reads KAGVTQTPRYLIKTRGQQVTLSCSPISGHRSVSWYQQTPGQGLQFLFEYFSETQRNKGNFPGRFSGRQFSNSRSEMNVSTLELGDSALYLCASSLAQSVHNEQFFGPGTRLTVL.

V usage is TRBV6-5 and J usage is TRBJ2-7, with D possibly matching TRBD1 (5 bases). Trimming shortened V by 0 bases and J by 6 bases, and 15 bases separated the two germline ends. The V gene's germline CDR1 is MNHEY and CDR2 SVGAGI. The CDR3 consists of 15 residues. CDR3 bases: TGTGCCAGCAGTTACTCGAAGGGGTGGTCTCCCGAGCAGTACTTC. This codes for CASSYSKGWSPEQYF.

The chain combines TRBV9 with TRBJ1-4; perhaps TRBD1 as D (5 bases). The CDR3 has 16 residues. Trimming cost V 4 bases and J 8 bases, with 21 bases left between them. CDR1 SGDLS and CDR2 YYNGEE come from the germline V gene. CDR3 loop: CASSPGTGGRGEKLFF. In nucleotides, the CDR3 is TGTGCCAGCAGCCCCGGGACTGGGGGACGGGGGGAAAAACTGTTTTTT. Together with reference TRBV9 and TRBJ1-4, the CDR3 gives the full variable domain: DSGVTQTPKHLITATGQRVTLRCSPRSGDLSVYWYQQSLDQGLQFLIQYYNGEERAKGNILERFSAQQFPDLHSELNLSSLELGDSALYFCASSPGTGGRGEKLFFGSGTQLSVL.

This clone came up a few times. This chain uses TRBV29-1 with TRBJ2-5; TRBD2 matches 8 bases. Trimming at V came to 6 bases and at J to 2 bases, leaving 17 bases not matched to a gene. The germline gives CDR1 SQVTM, CDR2 ANQGSEA. This CDR3 region has 17 residues. CDR3 sequence reads: CSVPGLVVTRAQETQYF. The CDR3 region has the DNA TGCAGCGTGCCGGGACTAGTTGTTACGAGGGCACAAGAGACCCAGTACTTC.

The chain uses TRBV5-6 and TRBJ1-2; D is unresolved. Trimming cost V 3 bases and J 1 base, with 16 bases left between them. The germline gives CDR1 SGHDT, CDR2 YYEEEE. The CDR3 is 16 residues long. CDR3 DNA sequence: TGTGCCAGCAGCTCATATTTCGACATTCATAACTATGGCTACACCTTC. It encodes CASSSYFDIHNYGYTF. Variable domain in full (rest from reference TRBV5-6 and TRBJ1-2): DAGVTQSPTHLIKTRGQQVTLRCSPKSGHDTVSWYQQALGQGPQFIFQYYEEEERQRGNFPDRFSGHQFPNYSSELNVNALLLGDSALYLCASSSYFDIHNYGYTFGSGTRLTVV.

V usage is TRBV10-3 and J usage is TRBJ1-5, with a tentative D call TRBD1 (6 bases). V lost 3 bases to trimming and J lost 1 base, with 13 bases between them. CDR3 size: 16 residues. Germline V gene lookup returns CDR1 ENHRY and CDR2 SYGVKD. CDR3 nucleotide sequence: TGTGCCATCAGTGATGAGGGACAAAGCAGCAATCAGCCCCAGCATTTT. Amino acid sequence: CAISDEGQSSNQPQHF.

The chain links TRBV27 to TRBJ2-7, with 11 bases fitting TRBD2. The germline gives CDR1 MNHEY, CDR2 SMNVEV (reference sequence). There are 16 residues in the CDR3. Unmatched junction bases numbered 11, after V lost 8 bases and J lost 2 bases. The CDR3 protein is CASARLAGGTPYEQYF. CDR3 in DNA: TGTGCCAGCGCCAGGCTAGCGGGGGGAACCCCCTACGAGCAGTACTTC.

V and J are TRBV30 and TRBJ2-7; maybe TRBD1 (5 bases). V shed 3 bases and J shed 0 bases, with 9 bases lying between them. CDR1 is GTSNPN and CDR2 is SVGIG in the germline V gene (reference sequence). This CDR3 has 13 residues. CDR3 in amino acids: CAWREDSSYEQYF. CDR3 bases: TGTGCCTGGAGGGAAGACAGCTCCTACGAGCAGTACTTC.